This T cell receptor (beta chain) stems from a study of coeliac disease. General observations from the study: Only 1 of 6 controls, but 9 of 18 coeliac samples, showed published gliadin-specific TRB sequences. Cross-contamination between intraepithelial and lamina propria cells was possible. The authors judged this method unsuitable for unbiased gliadin-specific T cell detection. In active celiac disease, intraepithelial and lamina propria TRB and TRG repertoires were less clonal than controls.

Data came from immunoSEQ multiplex PCR; TCRdb stores just in-frame clones and leaves some out. The sample holds 4,000 or so clones, about 59% seen once. Comments on this clone: Its antigen is as yet unknown.

The sample comprised lymphocytes from the gut lamina propria. The source of this sequence is a man between 65 and 85 years old without celiac disease.

The CDR3 nucleotides are TGTGCCAGCAGTACCCCGGTGGGGGCTAGTCAGCCCCAGCATTTT. Translated, it gives CASSTPVGASQPQHF. The chain combines TRBV28 with TRBJ1-5, with D tentatively TRBD1 (6 bases). Germline V lookup: CDR1 MDHEN, CDR2 SYDVKM. There are 15 residues in the CDR3. The V gene lost 5 bases and the J gene lost 6 bases, with 17 bases spanning the gap.